Following are 29 T cell receptor beta chains from one sample sequenced in a study of cytomegalovirus exposure and HLA in healthy donors. Use of 60 Vbeta and 13 Jbeta primers characterized the PCR. Method: immunoSEQ multiplex PCR; TCRdb's copy keeps in-frame clones and lacks some. Of around 200,000 clones in the sample, over 65% were seen once. Material: PBMCs. These receptors all come from a man in his forties in good health and CMV-seronegative.

V is TRBV5-6 and J is TRBJ2-7, with 9 bases matching TRBD1. This CDR3 spans 16 amino acids. Trimming cost V 3 bases and J 7 bases; bases outside gene matches: 14. Per germline, CDR1 SGHDT and CDR2 YYEEEE. CDR3 loop: CASSSPRYRGRGEQYF. Written as DNA, the CDR3 is TGTGCCAGCAGCTCCCCTCGCTACAGGGGGCGCGGGGAGCAGTACTTC.

This clone was observed once. This chain's CDR3 is CASSPLGRLNSYEQYF. The DNA of the CDR3 is TGTGCCAGCTCACCCCTGGGGAGGCTGAACTCCTACGAGCAGTACTTC. The rearrangement links TRBV18 to TRBJ2-7, with D possibly matching TRBD2 (6 bases). The CDR3 length is 16 residues. Germline CDR1 and CDR2: KGHSH and LQKENI. Trimming stripped 3 bases from V and 0 bases from J, with 15 bases between. Looking up the rest from reference TRBV18 and TRBJ2-7 gives the full variable domain: NAGVMQNPRHLVRRRGQEARLRCSPMKGHSHVYWYRQLPEEGLKFMVYLQKENIIDESGMPKERFSAEFPKEGPSILRIQQVVRGDSAAYFCASSPLGRLNSYEQYFGPGTRLTVT.

The chain links TRBV21-1 to TRBJ2-7; TRBD1 reflects the table's D call only, with no check against the DNA. TRBV21-1 is marked as a pseudogene. The CDR3 covers 11 residues. The DNA of the CDR3 is TGTGCCAGCTCCAAGGGGTACGAGCAGTACTTC. Translation: CASSKGYEQYF.

The rearrangement joins TRBV7-3 to TRBJ2-5, with 11 bases that match TRBD2. This CDR3 has 15 amino acids. Losses at the gene ends were 4 bases for V and 1 base for J; bases not matched to a gene: 2. Germline V gene data show CDR1 as SGHTA and CDR2 as FQGTGA. The CDR3 region is CASSYSGGGQETQYF. The CDR3 DNA reads as TGTGCCAGCAGCTATAGCGGGGGGGGCCAAGAGACCCAGTACTTC.

This chain joins TRBV7-3 and TRBJ2-1; 9 bases are a match to TRBD1. Germline CDR1 reads SGHTA; CDR2 reads FQGTGA. The length of the CDR3 is 15 residues. The trim removed 2 bases at V and 10 bases at J, leaving 9 bases unmatched. As DNA, the CDR3 is TGTGCCAGCAGCTTACTGGGACAGGGAAGTAGGGAGCAGTTCTTC. Its protein product is CASSLLGQGSREQFF.

The rearrangement links TRBV2 to TRBJ2-2, with TRBD1 matching over 12 bases. This CDR3 region has 17 residues. CDR1 and CDR2 (germline): SNHLY, FYNNEI. With V trimmed by 3 bases and J by 3 bases, 5 bases remained unmatched. The CDR3 nucleotides read TGTGCCAGCAGTGAGGGGACAGGGGGCCGTGACACCGGGGAGCTGTTTTTT. Amino acids: CASSEGTGGRDTGELFF.

This CDR3 is CASRGLAGKTYNEQFF. CDR3 in DNA: TGTGCCAGCAGGGGACTAGCGGGGAAGACCTACAATGAGCAGTTCTTC. The gene calls are TRBV27 and TRBJ2-1; 13 bases are shared with TRBD2. The CDR3 spans 16 residues. CDR1 MNHEY and CDR2 SMNVEV come from the germline V gene (reference sequence). Trimming cost V 6 bases and J 2 bases; bases outside gene matches: 4.

This chain joins TRBV27 and TRBJ1-2, with 8 bases fitting TRBD1. Germline CDR1 reads MNHEY; CDR2 reads SMNVEV (reference sequence). CDR3 length: 13 amino acids. The V segment lost 5 bases and the J segment 5 bases; nucleotides outside the gene matches: 4. The CDR3 protein is CASSITGGYGYTF. Here the CDR3 DNA reads TGTGCCAGCAGTATCACAGGGGGTTATGGCTACACCTTC.

V is TRBV4-1 and J is TRBJ1-5; 8 bases are shared with TRBD1. Germline-derived CDR1 and CDR2 are MGHRA and YSYEKL. The CDR3 consists of 17 residues. V was clipped by 0 bases and J by 5 bases; unmatched bases: 9. Here the CDR3 DNA reads TGCGCCAGCAGCCAAGATAGGCAGGGGGCAATCGATCAGCCCCAGCATTTT. It is translated as CASSQDRQGAIDQPQHF.

The chain employs TRBV19 and TRBJ2-5; 8 bases line up with TRBD1. Per germline, CDR1 LNHDA and CDR2 SQIVND (reference sequence). The CDR3 totals 15 residues. The V gene end was trimmed by 3 bases and the J gene end by 5 bases; junction bases not matched to a gene: 8. The CDR3 nucleotides read TGTGCCAGTAGTATGCCATCAGGGGGCTTTGAGACCCAGTACTTC. Amino acids: CASSMPSGGFETQYF.

This clone showed up just a few times. The chain combines TRBV30 with TRBJ1-2; the D is unclear. This CDR3 has 14 amino acids. Germline lookup yields CDR1 GTSNPN and CDR2 SVGIG (reference sequence). Trimming removed 3 bases at V and 4 bases at J, with 15 bases between. CDR3 DNA: TGTGCCTGGAGGGGAGACCCCTGGGGCTATGGCTACACCTTC. This translates into CAWRGDPWGYGYTF.

The chain carries TRBV18 and TRBJ1-3; D unresolved. The CDR3 consists of 14 residues. Germline V gene sequence: CDR1 KGHSH, CDR2 LQKENI. Trimming took off 2 bases at V and 0 bases at J, with 5 bases between the two ends. CDR3 DNA: TGTGCCAGCTCACCAAATCGCTCTGGAAACACCATATATTTT. Its translation is CASSPNRSGNTIYF.

CDR3 DNA sequence: TGTGCCAGCAGCTTAGGTCGACGCGGAAAAATGAGGGAGGGGGGGGAAGAGACCCAGTACTTC. Translated: CASSLGRRGKMREGGEETQYF. J is TRBJ2-5 and V is TRBV13, with a weak D call TRBD2 (7 bases). With 0 bases removed from V and 3 bases from J, the gap between germline ends came to 29 bases. This CDR3 has 21 amino acids. Germline V gives CDR1 PRHDT, CDR2 FYEKMQ (reference sequence).

The J gene is TRBJ2-3, the V gene TRBV9; 7 bases are shared with TRBD1. The CDR3 spans 15 residues. V shed 4 bases and J 5 bases; nucleotides not matched to a gene: 10. Looked up from germline, CDR1 is SGDLS and CDR2 is YYNGEE. Written as DNA, the CDR3 is TGTGCCAGCAGCACACAGGGGCAAGGGAGAGATACGCAGTATTTT. Its translation: CASSTQGQGRDTQYF.

Only a few counts were recorded for this clone. The chain is built from TRBV5-4 and TRBJ2-5, with D possibly TRBD1 on 6 matching bases. The CDR3 is 13 amino acids. V lost 2 bases to trimming and J lost 5 bases, with 10 bases between them. Germline loops: CDR1 SGHNT, CDR2 YYREEE (reference sequence). The CDR3 here is CASSLQGWETQYF. The CDR3 bases are TGTGCCAGCAGCTTACAGGGATGGGAGACCCAGTACTTC.

The CDR3 sequence: CASSQQGDGNKNIQYF. CDR3 nucleotides: TGCGCCAGCAGCCAACAGGGGGACGGGAACAAAAACATTCAGTACTTC. V gene TRBV4-1 combines with J gene TRBJ2-4, with TRBD1 matching over 7 bases. Per the germline V gene, CDR1 is MGHRA and CDR2 is YSYEKL. Unmatched junction bases numbered 7, after V lost 2 bases and J lost 3 bases. This CDR3 has 16 residues.

V and J are TRBV20-1 and TRBJ2-1, with 8 bases identical to TRBD1. The V gene's germline CDR1 is DFQATT and CDR2 SNEGSKA (reference sequence). The CDR3 consists of 11 residues. With V trimmed by 5 bases and J by 7 bases, 1 base remained unmatched. In nucleotides, the CDR3 is TGCAGTGCTTGGACAGGGAATGAGCAGTTCTTC. Translation: CSAWTGNEQFF.

The chain carries TRBV9 and TRBJ1-2; the match to TRBD1 covers 7 bases. Trimming removed 4 bases from V and 8 bases from J; junction bases left unmatched: 11. The CDR3 loop spans 14 amino acids. The germline V gene has CDR1 SGDLS and CDR2 YYNGEE. The CDR3 DNA is TGTGCCAGCAGCCCCCAGGACAGGAGACGCGGCTACACCTTC. Amino acid sequence: CASSPQDRRRGYTF.

The chain recombines TRBV5-6 with TRBJ2-5; 11 bases are shared with TRBD2. Germline values: CDR1 SGHDT, CDR2 YYEEEE. This CDR3 comprises 17 residues. Trimming removed 0 bases from V and 5 bases from J; junction bases left unmatched: 9. The CDR3 protein is CASSLAVSGGARETQYF. CDR3 nucleotide sequence: TGTGCCAGCAGCTTGGCCGTTAGCGGGGGGGCCCGGGAGACCCAGTACTTC.

Comments on this clone: The same CDR3 also results from other DNA sequences found in this sample. The rearrangement links TRBV18 to TRBJ2-2; 7 nucleotides align to TRBD1. Per germline, CDR1 KGHSH and CDR2 LQKENI. This CDR3 is 15 amino acids long. V dropped 6 bases and J dropped 2; count of bases not matched to a gene: 6. This CDR3 reads CASSPRQGNTGELFF. As DNA, the CDR3 is TGTGCCAGCTCCCCGAGACAGGGAAACACCGGGGAGCTGTTTTTT.

This clone was counted many times. The V gene is TRBV10-3, the J gene TRBJ1-5; D is uncertain. The germline CDR1 and CDR2 sequences are ENHRY and SYGVKD. This CDR3 has 16 amino acids. Trimming pared 2 bases from V and 0 bases from J, leaving 11 bases between. In DNA, the CDR3 is TGTGCCATCAGTGAGGGACGGGGTAATAGCAATCAGCCCCAGCATTTT. This sequence encodes CAISEGRGNSNQPQHF.

The genes are TRBV28 and TRBJ2-1; D unclear. V dropped 6 bases and J dropped 5 bases, with 5 bases sitting between them. CDR1 and CDR2 (germline): MDHEN, SYDVKM. The CDR3 spans 11 residues. The CDR3 here is CASRTNNEQFF. The CDR3 region has the DNA TGTGCCAGCAGGACAAACAATGAGCAGTTCTTC. The full variable domain, completed using reference TRBV28 and TRBJ2-1, is DVKVTQSSRYLVKRTGEKVFLECVQDMDHENMFWYRQDPGLGLRLIYFSYDVKMKEKGDIPEGYSVSREKKERFSLILESASTNQTSMYLCASRTNNEQFFGPGTRLTVL.

A few counts support this clone. The chain joins TRBV10-1 to TRBJ2-3; no clear D gene. From germline, CDR1 is WNHNN and CDR2 SYGVQD (reference sequence). V gave up 0 bases and J gave up 2 bases, with 6 bases separating them. The CDR3 runs to 14 residues. CDR3 DNA sequence: TGCGCCAGCAGTGAGTCACAGACCACAGATACGCAGTATTTT. Its protein product is CASSESQTTDTQYF.

For this clone: The sample carries other DNA sequences with the same CDR3. The rearrangement uses TRBV6-5 and TRBJ2-1, with 10 bases matching TRBD2. With 5 bases clipped from V and 0 bases from J, the junction kept 1 base outside the gene matches. Per the germline V gene, CDR1 is MNHEY and CDR2 is SVGAGI. The CDR3 spans 15 residues. The CDR3 coding sequence is TGTGCCAGCAGTCCTAGCGGGAGCTCCTACAATGAGCAGTTCTTC. This sequence encodes CASSPSGSSYNEQFF.

The chain combines TRBV11-1 with TRBJ1-4; D uncertain. Trimming removed 3 bases at V and 0 bases at J, with 14 bases between. The CDR3 extends over 17 amino acids. Germline V CDR1 and CDR2: SGHAT, FQDESV (reference sequence). This CDR3 is CASSFKASVATNEKLFF. CDR3 nucleotides: TGTGCCAGCAGCTTTAAGGCCAGCGTTGCAACTAATGAAAAACTGTTTTTT.

The chain couples TRBV5-1 to TRBJ1-1; tentative D call: TRBD1 (6 bases). The V gene's germline CDR1 is SGHRS and CDR2 YFSETQ. Trimming shortened V by 4 bases and J by 1 base, and 17 bases separated the two germline ends. This CDR3 has 16 amino acids. The CDR3 DNA sequence: TGCGCCAGCAGCCGGGCGACGACAGGTGGGAACACTGAAGCTTTCTTT. Residues: CASSRATTGGNTEAFF.

This clone was observed a handful of times. The chain combines TRBV7-8 with TRBJ2-3; tentatively, D is TRBD2 (6 bases). The CDR3 contains 13 residues. The germline gives CDR1 SGHVS, CDR2 FQNEAQ. Between the trimmed V and J ends, which lost 4 bases and 7 bases, there was a span of 12 bases. The CDR3 bases are TGTGCCAGCAGCTGGGCGGGGAGTAATACGCAGTATTTT. As protein: CASSWAGSNTQYF.

The CDR3, as DNA: TGTGCCAGCAGTTACCCCCGGGGGGGCCTCGGCACTGAAGCTTTCTTT. Its protein is CASSYPRGGLGTEAFF. The gene calls are TRBV6-5 and TRBJ1-1; D is perhaps TRBD1 (6 bases). Germline CDR1 is MNHEY and CDR2 is SVGAGI. CDR3 length: 16 amino acids. V gave up 2 bases and J gave up 4 bases, with 17 bases separating them.

The chain combines TRBV10-3 with TRBJ2-7, with 7 bases fitting TRBD2. CDR1 and CDR2 (germline): ENHRY, SYGVKD. This CDR3 is 13 amino acids long. V trimming: 11 bases; J trimming: 4 bases; junction bases outside the gene matches: 11. CDR3 sequence (DNA): TGTGCCCACCGGGCGGGAGATCTTTACGAGCAGTACTTC. Its translation: CAHRAGDLYEQYF.